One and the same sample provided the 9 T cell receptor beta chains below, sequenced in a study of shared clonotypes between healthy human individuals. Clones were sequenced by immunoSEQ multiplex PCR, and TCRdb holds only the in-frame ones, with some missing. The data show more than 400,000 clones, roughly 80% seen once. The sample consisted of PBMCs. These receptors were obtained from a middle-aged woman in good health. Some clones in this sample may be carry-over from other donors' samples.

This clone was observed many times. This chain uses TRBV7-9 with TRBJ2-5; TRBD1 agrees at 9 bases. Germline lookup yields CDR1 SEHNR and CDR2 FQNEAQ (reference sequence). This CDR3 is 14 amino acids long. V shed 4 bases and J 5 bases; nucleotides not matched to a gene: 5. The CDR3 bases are TGTGCCAGCAGCTCCATCACAGGGGGCGAGACCCAGTACTTC. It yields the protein CASSSITGGETQYF.

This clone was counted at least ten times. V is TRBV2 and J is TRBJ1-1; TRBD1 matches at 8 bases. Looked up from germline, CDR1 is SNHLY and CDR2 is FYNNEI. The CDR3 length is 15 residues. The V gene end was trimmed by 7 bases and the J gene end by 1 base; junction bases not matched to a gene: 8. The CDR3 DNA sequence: TGTGCCAGCACCGGGTTGGGGACAGGGAACACTGAAGCTTTCTTT. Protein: CASTGLGTGNTEAFF.

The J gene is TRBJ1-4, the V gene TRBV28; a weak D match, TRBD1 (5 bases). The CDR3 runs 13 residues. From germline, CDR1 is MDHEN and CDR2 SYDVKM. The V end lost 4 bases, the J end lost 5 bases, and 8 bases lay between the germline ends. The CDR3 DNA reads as TGTGCCAGCAGTTCGCAGGGAAATGAAAAACTGTTTTTT. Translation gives CASSSQGNEKLFF.

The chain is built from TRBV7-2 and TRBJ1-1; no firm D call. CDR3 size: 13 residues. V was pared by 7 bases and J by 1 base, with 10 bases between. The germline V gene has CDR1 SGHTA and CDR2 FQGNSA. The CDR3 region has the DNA TGTGCCAGCATGTACGGATCGAACACTGAAGCTTTCTTT. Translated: CASMYGSNTEAFF.

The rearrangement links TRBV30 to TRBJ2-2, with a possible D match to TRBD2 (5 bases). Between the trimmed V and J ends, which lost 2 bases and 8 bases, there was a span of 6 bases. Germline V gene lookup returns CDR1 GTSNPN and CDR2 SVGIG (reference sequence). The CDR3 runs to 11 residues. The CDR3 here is CAWSPGGELFF. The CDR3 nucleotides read TGTGCCTGGAGTCCGGGGGGGGAGCTGTTTTTT.

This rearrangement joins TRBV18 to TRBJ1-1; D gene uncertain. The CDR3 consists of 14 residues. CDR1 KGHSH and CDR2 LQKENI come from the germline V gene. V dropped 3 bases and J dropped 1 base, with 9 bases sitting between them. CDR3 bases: TGTGCCAGCTCACCCCTAAGAGAGAACACTGAAGCTTTCTTT. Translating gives CASSPLRENTEAFF.

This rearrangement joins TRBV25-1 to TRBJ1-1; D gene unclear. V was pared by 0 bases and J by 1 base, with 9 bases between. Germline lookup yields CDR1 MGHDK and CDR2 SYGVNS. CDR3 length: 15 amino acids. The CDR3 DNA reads TGTGCCAGCAGTGAATATCGATCTGGGAACACTGAAGCTTTCTTT. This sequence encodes CASSEYRSGNTEAFF.

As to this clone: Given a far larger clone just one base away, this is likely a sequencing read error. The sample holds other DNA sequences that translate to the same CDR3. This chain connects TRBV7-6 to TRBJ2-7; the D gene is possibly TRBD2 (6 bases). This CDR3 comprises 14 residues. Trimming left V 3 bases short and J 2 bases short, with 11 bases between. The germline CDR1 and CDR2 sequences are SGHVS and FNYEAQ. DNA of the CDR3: TGTGCCAGCAGCTTGGAGGGCTGGGCCTACGAGCAGTACTTC. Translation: CASSLEGWAYEQYF.

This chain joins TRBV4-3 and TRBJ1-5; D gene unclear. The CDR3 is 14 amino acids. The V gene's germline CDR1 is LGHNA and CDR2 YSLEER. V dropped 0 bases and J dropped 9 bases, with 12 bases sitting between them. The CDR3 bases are TGCGCCAGCAGCCAAGATGCAGGCCTCGGGCCCCAGCATTTT. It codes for CASSQDAGLGPQHF.